One sample yielded the 8 T cell receptor beta chains listed below, sequenced in a study of cytomegalovirus exposure and HLA in healthy donors. Sequenced by immunoSEQ multiplex PCR; TCRdb stores in-frame clones only, minus some. The sample has approximately 300,000 clones; 75% to 90% are singletons. Material for sequencing was PBMCs. The receptors come from a woman aged 30 to 39 in good health and CMV-seropositive.

The gene calls are TRBV5-1 and TRBJ2-7; the D is unclear. V was trimmed by 0 bases and J by 4 bases, leaving 5 bases between them. The CDR3 consists of 12 residues. CDR1 and CDR2 (germline): SGHRS, YFSETQ. CDR3 sequence (DNA): TGCGCCAGCAGCTTGGGGCAGTACGAGCAGTACTTC. Translated, it gives CASSLGQYEQYF. The full variable domain, rest sourced from reference TRBV5-1 and TRBJ2-7, is KAGVTQTPRYLIKTRGQQVTLSCSPISGHRSVSWYQQTPGQGLQFLFEYFSETQRNKGNFPGRFSGRQFSNSRSEMNVSTLELGDSALYLCASSLGQYEQYFGPGTRLTVT.

The gene calls are TRBV29-1 and TRBJ1-1; D is possibly TRBD1 (5 bases). Germline CDR1 SQVTM, CDR2 ANQGSEA. The CDR3 sequence is 12 residues long. Trimming took off 4 bases at V and 4 bases at J, with 10 bases between the two ends. The chain's CDR3 is CSVVGGSTEAFF. CDR3 nucleotides: TGCAGCGTTGTCGGGGGTTCCACTGAAGCTTTCTTT.

CDR3: CASSRGSGTYGYTF. DNA for the CDR3: TGTGCTAGCAGCCGCGGGAGCGGCACCTATGGCTACACCTTC. The chain combines TRBV12-5 with TRBJ1-2; no firm D call. The CDR3 has 14 residues. Looked up from germline, CDR1 is LGHNT and CDR2 is FRNRAP. The V end was cut by 9 bases, the J end by 4 bases, with 18 bases between.

V usage is TRBV4-1 and J usage is TRBJ2-7, with 13 nucleotides matching TRBD2. Trimming took 4 bases from V and 3 from J; bases not matched to a gene: 3. This CDR3 is built from 15 residues. In germline, CDR1 is MGHRA, CDR2 YSYEKL. This chain's CDR3 is CASSPRTSGSYEQYF. The CDR3 nucleotides are TGCGCCAGCAGCCCACGGACTAGCGGGAGCTACGAGCAGTACTTC.

V usage is TRBV9 and J usage is TRBJ1-5; D possibly corresponds to TRBD1 (5 bases). The CDR3 is 14 amino acids. The V and J ends lost 4 bases and 7 bases respectively, with 15 bases between them. Germline CDR1 reads SGDLS; CDR2 reads YYNGEE. The CDR3 coding sequence is TGTGCCAGCAGCCCTGGACATTCTGGGCAGCCCCAGCATTTT. Residues: CASSPGHSGQPQHF.

This chain connects TRBV7-8 to TRBJ2-3; 9 bases are a match to TRBD1. V was pared by 4 bases and J by 0 bases, with 11 bases of the junction left unmatched. The CDR3 sequence is 18 residues long. Looked up from germline, CDR1 is SGHVS and CDR2 is FQNEAQ. The CDR3: CASSSAHRGRLSTDTQYF. CDR3 in DNA: TGTGCCAGCAGCTCGGCCCACAGGGGGCGGCTGAGCACAGATACGCAGTATTTT.

Written as DNA, the CDR3 is TGCGCCAGCAGCTTGGAACAACCAAACACCGGGGAGCTGTTTTTT. Protein sequence: CASSLEQPNTGELFF. The chain links TRBV5-1 to TRBJ2-2; D gene ambiguous. The CDR3 is made up of 15 amino acids. Trimming pared 0 bases from V and 2 bases from J, leaving 8 bases between. Germline V gene data show CDR1 as SGHRS and CDR2 as YFSETQ. Full variable domain (remainder filled in from reference TRBV5-1 and TRBJ2-2): KAGVTQTPRYLIKTRGQQVTLSCSPISGHRSVSWYQQTPGQGLQFLFEYFSETQRNKGNFPGRFSGRQFSNSRSEMNVSTLELGDSALYLCASSLEQPNTGELFFGEGSRLTVL.

This sequence joins TRBV13 and TRBJ2-1; the D gene could be TRBD1 or TRBD2 (5 bases each). This CDR3 has 12 amino acids. Trimming removed 4 bases at V and 9 bases at J, with 10 bases between. Per the germline V gene, CDR1 is PRHDT and CDR2 is FYEKMQ (reference sequence). The CDR3 sequence is CASSSRDLEQFF. CDR3 bases: TGTGCCAGCAGCTCCCGGGACCTTGAGCAGTTCTTC. Filled out from reference TRBV13 and TRBJ2-1, the complete variable domain reads AAGVIQSPRHLIKEKRETATLKCYPIPRHDTVYWYQQGPGQDPQFLISFYEKMQSDKGSIPDRFSAQQFSDYHSELNMSSLELGDSALYFCASSSRDLEQFFGPGTRLTVL.